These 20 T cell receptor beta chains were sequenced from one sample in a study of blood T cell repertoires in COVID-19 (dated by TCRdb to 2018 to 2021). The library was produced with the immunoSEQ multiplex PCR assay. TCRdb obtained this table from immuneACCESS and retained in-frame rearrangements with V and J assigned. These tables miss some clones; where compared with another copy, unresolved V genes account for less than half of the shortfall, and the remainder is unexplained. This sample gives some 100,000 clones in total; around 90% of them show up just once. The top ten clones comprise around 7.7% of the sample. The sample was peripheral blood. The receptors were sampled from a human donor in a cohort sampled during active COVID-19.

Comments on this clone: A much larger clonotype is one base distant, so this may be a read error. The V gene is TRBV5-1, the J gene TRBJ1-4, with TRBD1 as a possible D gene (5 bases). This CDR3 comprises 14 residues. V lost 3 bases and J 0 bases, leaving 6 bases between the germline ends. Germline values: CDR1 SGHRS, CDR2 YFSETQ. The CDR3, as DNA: TGCGCCAGCAGCTCGACAGCAACTAATGAAAAACTGTTTTTT. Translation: CASSSTATNEKLFF.

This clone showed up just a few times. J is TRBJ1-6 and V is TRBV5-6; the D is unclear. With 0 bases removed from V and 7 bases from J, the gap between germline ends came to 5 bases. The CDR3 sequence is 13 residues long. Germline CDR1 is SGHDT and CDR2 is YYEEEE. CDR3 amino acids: CASSLGGNSPLHF. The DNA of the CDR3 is TGTGCCAGCAGCTTGGGCGGGAATTCACCCCTCCACTTT.

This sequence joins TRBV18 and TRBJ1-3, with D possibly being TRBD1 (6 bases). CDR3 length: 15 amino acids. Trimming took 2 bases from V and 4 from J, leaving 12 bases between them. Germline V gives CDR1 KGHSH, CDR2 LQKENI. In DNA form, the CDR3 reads TGTGCCAGCTCACCAGGCAGACAGGCAGGAAACACCATATATTTT. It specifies CASSPGRQAGNTIYF.

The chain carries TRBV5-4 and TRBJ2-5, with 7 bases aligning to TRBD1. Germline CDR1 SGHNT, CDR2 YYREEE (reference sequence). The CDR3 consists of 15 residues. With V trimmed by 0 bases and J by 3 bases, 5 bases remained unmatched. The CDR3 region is CASSLADRRKETQYF. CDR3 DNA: TGTGCCAGCAGCTTGGCGGACAGGCGAAAAGAGACCCAGTACTTC.

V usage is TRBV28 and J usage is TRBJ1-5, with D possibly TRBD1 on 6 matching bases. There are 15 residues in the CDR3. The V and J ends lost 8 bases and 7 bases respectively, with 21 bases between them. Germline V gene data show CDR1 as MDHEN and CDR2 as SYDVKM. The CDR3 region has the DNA TGTGCCAGCTCCCCCCAAACAGGGCAGGGACAGCCCCAGCATTTT. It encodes CASSPQTGQGQPQHF.

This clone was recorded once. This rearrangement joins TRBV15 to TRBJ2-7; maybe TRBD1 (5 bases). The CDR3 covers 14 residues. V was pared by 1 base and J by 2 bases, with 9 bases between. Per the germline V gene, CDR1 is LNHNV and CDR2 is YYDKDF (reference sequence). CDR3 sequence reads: CATSRGAGTYEQYF. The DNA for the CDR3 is TGTGCCACCAGCAGAGGGGCAGGGACCTACGAGCAGTACTTC.

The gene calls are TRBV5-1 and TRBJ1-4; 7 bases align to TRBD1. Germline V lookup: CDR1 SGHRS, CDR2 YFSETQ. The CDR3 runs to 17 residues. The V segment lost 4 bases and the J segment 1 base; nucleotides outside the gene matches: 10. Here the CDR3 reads CASSRRQGVGTNEKLFF. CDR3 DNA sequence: TGCGCCAGCAGCCGAAGGCAGGGGGTAGGAACTAATGAAAAACTGTTTTTT.

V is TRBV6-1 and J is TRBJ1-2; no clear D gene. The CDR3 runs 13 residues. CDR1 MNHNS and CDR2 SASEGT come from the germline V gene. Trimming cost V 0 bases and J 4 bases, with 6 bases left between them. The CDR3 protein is CASSEAYPYGYTF. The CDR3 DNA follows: TGTGCCAGCAGTGAAGCTTATCCCTATGGCTACACCTTC.

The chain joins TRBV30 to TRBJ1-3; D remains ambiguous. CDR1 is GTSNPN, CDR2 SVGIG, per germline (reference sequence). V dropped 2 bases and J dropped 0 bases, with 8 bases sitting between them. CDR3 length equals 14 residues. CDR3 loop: CAWSFGPSGNTIYF. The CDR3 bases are TGTGCCTGGAGTTTTGGCCCCTCTGGAAACACCATATATTTT.

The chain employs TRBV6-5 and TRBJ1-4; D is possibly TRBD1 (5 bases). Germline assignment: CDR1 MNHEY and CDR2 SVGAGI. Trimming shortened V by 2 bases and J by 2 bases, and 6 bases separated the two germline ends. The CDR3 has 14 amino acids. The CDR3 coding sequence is TGTGCCAGCAGTTACAGGGGTACTAATGAAAAACTGTTTTTT. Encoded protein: CASSYRGTNEKLFF.

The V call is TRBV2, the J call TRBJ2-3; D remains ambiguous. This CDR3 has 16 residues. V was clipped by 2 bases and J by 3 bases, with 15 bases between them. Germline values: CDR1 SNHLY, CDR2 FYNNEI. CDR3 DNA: TGTGCCAGCAGTGAACCGGCACCTGAGGCGACAGATACGCAGTATTTT. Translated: CASSEPAPEATDTQYF.

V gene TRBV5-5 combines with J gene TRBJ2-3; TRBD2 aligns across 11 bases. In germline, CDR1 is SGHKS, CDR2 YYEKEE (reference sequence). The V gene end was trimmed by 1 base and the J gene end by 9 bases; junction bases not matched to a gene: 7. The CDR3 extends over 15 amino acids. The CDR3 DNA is TGTGCCAGCAGCTTGACTAGCGGGGGTGAGGGGACGCAGTATTTT. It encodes CASSLTSGGEGTQYF.

For the CDR3, the DNA is TGTGCCAGTAGTGGGACTAGCGGGGGCCACCCCAGCACAGATACGCAGTATTTT. Protein sequence: CASSGTSGGHPSTDTQYF. The chain has TRBV19 and TRBJ2-3; 14 nucleotides agree with TRBD2. This CDR3 has 18 amino acids. Germline CDR1 LNHDA, CDR2 SQIVND (reference sequence). V was pared by 5 bases and J by 0 bases, with 7 bases of the junction left unmatched.

The CDR3 protein is CASSDTGEQYF. In nucleotides, the CDR3 is TGTGCCAGCAGTGACACGGGAGAGCAGTACTTC. This chain uses TRBV25-1 with TRBJ2-7; a weak D match, TRBD2 (5 bases). V was clipped by 3 bases and J by 7 bases, with 7 bases between them. CDR3 length equals 11 residues. Germline-derived CDR1 and CDR2 are MGHDK and SYGVNS.

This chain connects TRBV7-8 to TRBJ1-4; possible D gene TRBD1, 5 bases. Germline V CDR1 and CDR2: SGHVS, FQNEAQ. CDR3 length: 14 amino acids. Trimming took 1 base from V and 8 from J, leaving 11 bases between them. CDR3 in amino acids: CASSLEQAGEKLFF. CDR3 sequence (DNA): TGTGCCAGCAGCTTAGAACAGGCGGGGGAAAAACTGTTTTTT.

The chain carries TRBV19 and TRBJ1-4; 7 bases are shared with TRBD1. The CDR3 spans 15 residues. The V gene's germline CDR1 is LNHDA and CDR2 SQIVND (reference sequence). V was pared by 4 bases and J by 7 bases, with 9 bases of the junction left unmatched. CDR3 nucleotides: TGTGCCAGTAGTAGAAGACAGGGAAGTCTTGAAAAACTGTTTTTT. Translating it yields CASSRRQGSLEKLFF. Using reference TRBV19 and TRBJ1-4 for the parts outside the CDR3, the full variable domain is DGGITQSPKYLFRKEGQNVTLSCEQNLNHDAMYWYRQDPGQGLRLIYYSQIVNDFQKGDIAEGYSVSREKKESFPLTVTSAQKNPTAFYLCASSRRQGSLEKLFFGSGTQLSVL.

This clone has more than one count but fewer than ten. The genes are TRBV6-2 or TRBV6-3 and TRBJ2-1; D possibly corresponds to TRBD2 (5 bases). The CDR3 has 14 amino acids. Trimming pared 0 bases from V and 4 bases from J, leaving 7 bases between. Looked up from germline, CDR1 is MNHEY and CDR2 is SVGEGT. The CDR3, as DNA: TGTGCCAGCAGTTACTCGGGAGAATACAATGAGCAGTTCTTC. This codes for CASSYSGEYNEQFF.

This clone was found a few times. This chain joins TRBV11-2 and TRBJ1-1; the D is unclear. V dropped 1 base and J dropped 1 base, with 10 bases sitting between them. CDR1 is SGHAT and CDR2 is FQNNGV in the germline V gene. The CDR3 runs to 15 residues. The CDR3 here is CASSLARRANTEAFF. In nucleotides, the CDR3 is TGTGCCAGCAGCTTAGCGCGGAGGGCGAACACTGAAGCTTTCTTT.

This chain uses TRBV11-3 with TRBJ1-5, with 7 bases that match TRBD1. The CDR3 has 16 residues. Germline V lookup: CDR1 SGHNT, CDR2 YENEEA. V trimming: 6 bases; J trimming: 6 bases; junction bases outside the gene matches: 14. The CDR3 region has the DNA TGTGCCAGCAGTCTATCCGGGACAGCCGCGGGTCAGCCCCAGCATTTT. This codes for CASSLSGTAAGQPQHF.

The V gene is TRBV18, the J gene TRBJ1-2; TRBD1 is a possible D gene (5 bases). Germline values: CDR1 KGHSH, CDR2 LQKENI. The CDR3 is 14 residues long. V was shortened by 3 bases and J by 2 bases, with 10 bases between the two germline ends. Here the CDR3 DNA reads TGTGCCAGCTCACCGCCTGCAGGGAACTATGGCTACACCTTC. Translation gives CASSPPAGNYGYTF.